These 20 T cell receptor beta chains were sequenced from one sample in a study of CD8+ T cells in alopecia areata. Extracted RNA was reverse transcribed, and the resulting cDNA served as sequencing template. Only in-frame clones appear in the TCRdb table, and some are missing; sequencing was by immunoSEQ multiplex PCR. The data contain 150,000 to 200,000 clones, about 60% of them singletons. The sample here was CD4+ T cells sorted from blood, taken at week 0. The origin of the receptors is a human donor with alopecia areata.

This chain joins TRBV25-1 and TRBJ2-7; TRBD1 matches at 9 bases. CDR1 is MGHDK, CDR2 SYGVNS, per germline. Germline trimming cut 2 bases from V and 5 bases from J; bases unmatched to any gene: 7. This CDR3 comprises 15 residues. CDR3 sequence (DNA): TGTGCCAGCAGTGAACCAAGGACAGGGGAGGACGAGCAGTACTTC. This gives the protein CASSEPRTGEDEQYF.

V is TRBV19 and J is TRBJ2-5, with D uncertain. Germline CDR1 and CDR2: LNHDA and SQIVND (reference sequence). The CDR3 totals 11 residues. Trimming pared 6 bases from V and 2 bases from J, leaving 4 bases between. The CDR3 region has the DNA TGTGCCAGTAGCATACAAGAGACCCAGTACTTC. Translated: CASSIQETQYF.

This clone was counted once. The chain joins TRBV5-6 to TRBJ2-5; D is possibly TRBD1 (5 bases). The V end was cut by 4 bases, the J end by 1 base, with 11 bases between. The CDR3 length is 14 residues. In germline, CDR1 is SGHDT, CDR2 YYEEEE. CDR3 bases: TGTGCCAGCAGCCTAGGGGTCAGCCAAGAGACCCAGTACTTC. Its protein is CASSLGVSQETQYF.

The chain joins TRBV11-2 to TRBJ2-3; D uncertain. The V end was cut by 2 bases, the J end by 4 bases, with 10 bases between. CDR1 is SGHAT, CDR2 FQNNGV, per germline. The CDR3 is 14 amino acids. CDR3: CASSLLVRPDTQYF. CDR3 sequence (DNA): TGTGCCAGCAGCTTACTAGTCAGGCCAGATACGCAGTATTTT.

The chain's CDR3 is CASSSNRGARAFF. CDR3 in DNA: TGTGCCAGCAGCTCAAACAGGGGGGCCCGGGCTTTCTTT. This chain uses TRBV11-2 with TRBJ1-1; TRBD1 matches 8 bases. There are 13 residues in the CDR3. Trimming removed 4 bases from V and 11 bases from J; junction bases left unmatched: 9. Germline CDR1 reads SGHAT; CDR2 reads FQNNGV.

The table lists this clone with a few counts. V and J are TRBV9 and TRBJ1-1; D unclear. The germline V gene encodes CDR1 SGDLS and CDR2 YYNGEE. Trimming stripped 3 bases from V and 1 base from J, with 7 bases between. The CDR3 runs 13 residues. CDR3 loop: CASSALTNTEAFF. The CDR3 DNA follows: TGTGCCAGCAGCGCGCTAACGAACACTGAAGCTTTCTTT.

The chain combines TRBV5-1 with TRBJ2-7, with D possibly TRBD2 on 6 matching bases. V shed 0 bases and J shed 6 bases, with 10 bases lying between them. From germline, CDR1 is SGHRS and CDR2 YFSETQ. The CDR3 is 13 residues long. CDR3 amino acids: CASSLVRGGEQYF. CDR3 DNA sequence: TGCGCCAGCAGCTTGGTTAGGGGAGGCGAGCAGTACTTC.

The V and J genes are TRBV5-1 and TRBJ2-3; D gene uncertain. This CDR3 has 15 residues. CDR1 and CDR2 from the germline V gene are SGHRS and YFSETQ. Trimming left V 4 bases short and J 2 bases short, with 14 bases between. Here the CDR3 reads CASSRTTSYTDTQYF. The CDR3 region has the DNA TGCGCCAGCAGCCGAACAACCTCTTACACAGATACGCAGTATTTT.

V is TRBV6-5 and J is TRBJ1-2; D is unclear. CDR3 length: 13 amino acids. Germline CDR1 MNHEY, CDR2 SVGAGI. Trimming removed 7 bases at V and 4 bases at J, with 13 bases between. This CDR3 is CASTRNEAYGYTF. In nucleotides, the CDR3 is TGTGCCAGCACACGAAACGAGGCCTATGGCTACACCTTC.

The CDR3 DNA is TGCGCCAGCAGCTTGGGCGGTAATGAAAAACTGTTTTTT. Translating gives CASSLGGNEKLFF. This chain joins TRBV5-1 and TRBJ1-4; D remains ambiguous. The CDR3 extends over 13 amino acids. V was clipped by 0 bases and J by 4 bases, with 4 bases between them. Germline V gene data show CDR1 as SGHRS and CDR2 as YFSETQ.

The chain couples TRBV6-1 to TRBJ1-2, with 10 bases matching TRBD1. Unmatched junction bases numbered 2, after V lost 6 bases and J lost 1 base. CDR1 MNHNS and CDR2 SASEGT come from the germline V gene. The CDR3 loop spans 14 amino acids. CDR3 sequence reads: CASRGQGDNYGYTF. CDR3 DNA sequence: TGTGCCAGCAGAGGACAGGGGGATAACTATGGCTACACCTTC.

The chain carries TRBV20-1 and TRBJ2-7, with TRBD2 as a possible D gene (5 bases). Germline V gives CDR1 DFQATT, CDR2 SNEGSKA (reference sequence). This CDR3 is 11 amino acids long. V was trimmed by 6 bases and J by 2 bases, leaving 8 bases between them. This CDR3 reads CSAFGAYEQYF. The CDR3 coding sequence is TGCAGTGCGTTCGGGGCCTACGAGCAGTACTTC.

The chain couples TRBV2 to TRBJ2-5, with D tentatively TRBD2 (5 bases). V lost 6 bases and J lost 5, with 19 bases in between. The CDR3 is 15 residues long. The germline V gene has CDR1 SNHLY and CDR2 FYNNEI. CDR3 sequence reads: CASRTDRIRGETQYF. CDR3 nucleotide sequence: TGTGCCAGCAGAACAGACCGAATACGAGGGGAGACCCAGTACTTC.

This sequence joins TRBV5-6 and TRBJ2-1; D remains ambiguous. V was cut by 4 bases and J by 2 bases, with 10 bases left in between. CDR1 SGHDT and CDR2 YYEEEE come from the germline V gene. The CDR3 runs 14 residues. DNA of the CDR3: TGTGCCAGCAGCCAGAAGAGTCCCTACAATGAGCAGTTCTTC. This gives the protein CASSQKSPYNEQFF.

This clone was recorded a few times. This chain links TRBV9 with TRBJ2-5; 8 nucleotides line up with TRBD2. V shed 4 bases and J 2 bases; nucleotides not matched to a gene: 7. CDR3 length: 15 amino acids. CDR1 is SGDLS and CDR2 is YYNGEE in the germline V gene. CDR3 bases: TGTGCCAGCAGCCCCCGGGGGGGCCAACAAGAGACCCAGTACTTC. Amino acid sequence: CASSPRGGQQETQYF. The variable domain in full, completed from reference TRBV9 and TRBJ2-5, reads DSGVTQTPKHLITATGQRVTLRCSPRSGDLSVYWYQQSLDQGLQFLIQYYNGEERAKGNILERFSAQQFPDLHSELNLSSLELGDSALYFCASSPRGGQQETQYFGPGTRLLVL.

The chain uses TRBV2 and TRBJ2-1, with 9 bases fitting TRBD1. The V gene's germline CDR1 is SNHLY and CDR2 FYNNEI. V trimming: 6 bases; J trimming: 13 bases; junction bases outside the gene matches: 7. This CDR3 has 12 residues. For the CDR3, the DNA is TGTGCCAGCAGGGGACAGGGCCCCGGACAGTTCTTC. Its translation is CASRGQGPGQFF.

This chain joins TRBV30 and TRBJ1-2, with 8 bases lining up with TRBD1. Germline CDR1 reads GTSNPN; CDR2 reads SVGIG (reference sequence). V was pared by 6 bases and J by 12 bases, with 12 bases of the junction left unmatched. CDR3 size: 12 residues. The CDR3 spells CACPVREQGDTF. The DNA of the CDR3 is TGTGCCTGCCCAGTGCGGGAACAGGGGGACACCTTC.

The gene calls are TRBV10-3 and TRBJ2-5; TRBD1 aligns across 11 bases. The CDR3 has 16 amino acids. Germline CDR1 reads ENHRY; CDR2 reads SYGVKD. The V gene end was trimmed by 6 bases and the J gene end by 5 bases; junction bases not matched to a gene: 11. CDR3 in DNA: TGTGCCATCAGCTCATCGGACAGGGGGCTGCTCGAGACCCAGTACTTC. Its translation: CAISSSDRGLLETQYF.

In DNA, the CDR3 is TGTGCCTGGGGACGGCTTCCACGGCGGATTGGCACTGAAGCTTTCTTT. It is translated as CAWGRLPRRIGTEAFF. The chain uses TRBV30 and TRBJ1-1; D remains unclear. CDR1 and CDR2 from the germline V gene are GTSNPN and SVGIG (reference sequence). CDR3 length: 16 residues. Trimming took off 5 bases at V and 4 bases at J, with 23 bases between the two ends.

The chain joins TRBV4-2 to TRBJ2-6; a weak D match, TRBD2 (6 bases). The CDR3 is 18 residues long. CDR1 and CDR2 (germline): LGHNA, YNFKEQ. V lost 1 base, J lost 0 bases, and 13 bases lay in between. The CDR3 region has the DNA TGTGCCAGCAGCCAAGTCCAGGGAGGAAGCTCTGGGGCCAACGTCCTGACTTTC. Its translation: CASSQVQGGSSGANVLTF.